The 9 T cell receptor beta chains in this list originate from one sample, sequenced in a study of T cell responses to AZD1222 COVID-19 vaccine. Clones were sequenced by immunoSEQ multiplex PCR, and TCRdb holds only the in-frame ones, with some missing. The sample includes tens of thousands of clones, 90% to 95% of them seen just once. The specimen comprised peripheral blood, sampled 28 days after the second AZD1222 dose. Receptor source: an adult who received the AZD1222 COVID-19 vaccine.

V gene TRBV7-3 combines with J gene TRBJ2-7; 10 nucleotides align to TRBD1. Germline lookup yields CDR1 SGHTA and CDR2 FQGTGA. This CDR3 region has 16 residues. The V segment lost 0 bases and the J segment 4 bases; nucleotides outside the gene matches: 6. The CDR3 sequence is CASSLTTGGLGYEQYF. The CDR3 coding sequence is TGTGCCAGCAGCTTAACGACAGGGGGCTTGGGGTACGAGCAGTACTTC.

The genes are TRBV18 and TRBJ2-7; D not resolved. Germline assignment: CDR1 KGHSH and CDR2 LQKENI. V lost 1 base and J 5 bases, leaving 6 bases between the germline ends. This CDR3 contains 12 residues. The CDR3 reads CASSPLGHEQYF. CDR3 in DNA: TGTGCCAGCTCACCACTCGGCCACGAGCAGTACTTC.

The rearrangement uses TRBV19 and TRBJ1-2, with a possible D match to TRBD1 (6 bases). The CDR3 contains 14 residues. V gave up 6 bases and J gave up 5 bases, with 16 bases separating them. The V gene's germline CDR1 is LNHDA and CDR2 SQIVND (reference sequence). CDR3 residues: CASSKEQGLYGYTF. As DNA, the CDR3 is TGTGCCAGTAGCAAGGAACAGGGACTTTATGGCTACACCTTC.

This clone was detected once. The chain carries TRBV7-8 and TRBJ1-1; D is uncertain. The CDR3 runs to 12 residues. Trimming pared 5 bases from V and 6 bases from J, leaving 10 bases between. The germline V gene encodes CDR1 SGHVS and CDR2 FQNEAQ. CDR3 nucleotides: TGTGCCAGCAGCGAGTTTACCTCTGAAGCTTTCTTT. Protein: CASSEFTSEAFF.

CDR3 coding DNA: TGTGCCAGCAGCAGACTAGCGGGGGGGCAAGATACGCAGTATTTT. Translating it yields CASSRLAGGQDTQYF. V usage is TRBV2 and J usage is TRBJ2-3; 14 nucleotides match TRBD2. After removal of 6 bases from V and 5 bases from J, the junction contained 4 bases not matched to a gene. The CDR3 sequence is 15 residues long. Germline V CDR1 and CDR2: SNHLY, FYNNEI.

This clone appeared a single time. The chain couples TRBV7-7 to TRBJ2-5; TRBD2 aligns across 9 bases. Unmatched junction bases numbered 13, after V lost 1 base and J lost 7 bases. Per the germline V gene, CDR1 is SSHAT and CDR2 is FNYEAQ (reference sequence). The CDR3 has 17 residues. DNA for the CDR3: TGTGCCAGCAGCTTAGTCCGAGCGGGGGGCCCCGGGGGGACCCAGTACTTC. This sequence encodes CASSLVRAGGPGGTQYF.

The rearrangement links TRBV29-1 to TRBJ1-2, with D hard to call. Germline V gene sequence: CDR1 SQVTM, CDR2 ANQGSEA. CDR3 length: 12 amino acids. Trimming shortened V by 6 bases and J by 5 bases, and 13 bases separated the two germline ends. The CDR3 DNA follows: TGCAGCGTCCGAACGCCCTTATATGGCTACACCTTC. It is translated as CSVRTPLYGYTF. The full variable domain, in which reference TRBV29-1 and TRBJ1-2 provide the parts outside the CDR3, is SAVISQKPSRDICQRGTSLTIQCQVDSQVTMMFWYRQQPGQSLTLIATANQGSEATYESGFVIDKFPISRPNLTFSTLTVSNMSPEDSSIYLCSVRTPLYGYTFGSGTRLTVV.

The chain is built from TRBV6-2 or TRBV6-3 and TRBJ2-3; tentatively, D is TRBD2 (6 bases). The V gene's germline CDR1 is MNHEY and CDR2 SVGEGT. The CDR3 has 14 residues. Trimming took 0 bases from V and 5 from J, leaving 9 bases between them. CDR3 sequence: CASSYSGRGDTQYF. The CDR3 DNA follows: TGTGCCAGCAGTTACTCTGGGCGGGGAGATACGCAGTATTTT.

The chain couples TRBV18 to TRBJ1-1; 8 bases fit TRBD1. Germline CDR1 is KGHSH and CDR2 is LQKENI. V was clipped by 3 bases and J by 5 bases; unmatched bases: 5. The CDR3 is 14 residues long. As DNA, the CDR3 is TGTGCCAGCTCACCCCAGGGGGCGCGGACTGAAGCTTTCTTT. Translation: CASSPQGARTEAFF.